The source of this T cell receptor beta chain is a study of blood T cell repertoires in COVID-19. Overall study context: T cells, B-cell-depleted T cells, or PBMCs provided the cDNA or gDNA that served as material.

The germline V gene has CDR1 LGHDT and CDR2 YNNKEL (reference sequence). The V segment lost 1 base and the J segment 3 bases; nucleotides outside the gene matches: 11. This CDR3 region has 18 residues. TCRdb's table, derived via immunoSEQ multiplex PCR, lists solely in-frame clones and lacks some. The sample consists of over 400,000 clones, roughly nine tenths of them appearing once. This TCR derives from a woman aged 50 to 60 with COVID-19, enrolled during active disease. The source material was peripheral blood. The rearrangement uses TRBV3-1 (or the pseudogene TRBV3-2) and TRBJ2-3; 9 nucleotides line up with TRBD2. CDR3 amino acids: CASSQGLVSGGFTDTQYF. Here the CDR3 DNA reads TGTGCCAGCAGCCAAGGGCTTGTGAGCGGGGGGTTTACAGATACGCAGTATTTT.